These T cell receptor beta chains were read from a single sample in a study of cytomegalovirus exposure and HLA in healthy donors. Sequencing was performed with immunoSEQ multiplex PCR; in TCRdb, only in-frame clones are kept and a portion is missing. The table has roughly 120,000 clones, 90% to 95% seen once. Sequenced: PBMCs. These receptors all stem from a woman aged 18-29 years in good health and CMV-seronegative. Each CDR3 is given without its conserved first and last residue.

CDR3 protein: AWSRQGAMAF
V gene: TRBV30
CDR3 length: 10

CDR3 protein: SVKTGKRQETQY
V gene: TRBV29-1
CDR3 length: 12

CDR3 protein: ASSFPSEGTYNEQF
V gene: TRBV5-4
CDR3 length: 14

CDR3 protein: ASSFRVLFYGYT
V gene: TRBV21-1
CDR3 length: 12

CDR3 protein: ASSRDRSYEQY
V gene: TRBV19
CDR3 length: 11

CDR3 protein: ASSRGTGNTIY
V gene: TRBV27
CDR3 length: 11

CDR3 protein: ASSLLMPGLRSTEAF
V gene: TRBV27
CDR3 length: 15

CDR3 protein: ASTTGQWEQY
V gene: TRBV28
CDR3 length: 10

CDR3 protein: ASSLSGRTTNEQF
V gene: TRBV5-1
CDR3 length: 13

CDR3 protein: ASRKDIELYEQY
V gene: TRBV28
CDR3 length: 12

CDR3 protein: ASSLTGTNTEAF
V gene: TRBV28
CDR3 length: 12

CDR3 protein: ASSVDERGGTYNEQF
V gene: TRBV9
CDR3 length: 15

CDR3 protein: ASTMGLAGGYEQY
V gene: TRBV2
CDR3 length: 13

CDR3 protein: ASSQSQGGWSPLH
V gene: TRBV16
CDR3 length: 13

CDR3 protein: ASTRGGNQPQH
V gene: TRBV9
CDR3 length: 11

CDR3 protein: ASSGGTAYHVENTGELF
V gene: TRBV11-3
CDR3 length: 17

CDR3 protein: ASSSPRLAGYNEQF
V gene: TRBV28
CDR3 length: 14